The 18 T cell receptor beta chains below all came from one sample that was sequenced in a study of regulatory T cells in long-lasting Graves disease. Regarding time point: newly diagnosed GD, antithyroid drugs for less than 3 months. The TCR library was prepared using RNA isolated from PBMCs. Library construction for TCR beta used iRepertoire HTBI primers and Arm-PCR of CDR3 regions. Using its own MiXCR run on the multiplex PCR reads, TCRdb lists one record per CDR3 protein. The table lists around 330,000 distinct CDR3 sequences, 18% of them singletons. The sample was peripheral blood mononuclear cells (PBMCs), taken at new diagnosis, from a patient treated with antithyroid drugs. Receptors were obtained from a female donor with Graves disease.

This clonotype occurred many times. The chain combines TRBV2 with TRBJ1-2; D ambiguous. Trimming left V 0 bases short and J 3 bases short, with 11 bases between. Germline V gives CDR1 SNHLY, CDR2 FYNNEI. CDR3 length equals 15 residues. CDR3 nucleotide sequence: TGTGCCAGCAGTGAAGCGGGAACATCCTACTATGGCTACACCTTC. It yields the protein CASSEAGTSYYGYTF.

On this clonotype: This probably arose from a read error, given a far larger clone one base away. V usage is TRBV11-2 and J usage is TRBJ2-1, with unresolved D. Germline V gene sequence: CDR1 SGHAT, CDR2 FQNNGV. The V end lost 1 base, the J end lost 10 bases, and 14 bases lay between the germline ends. The CDR3 spans 14 residues. DNA of the CDR3: TGTGCCAGCAGCTTAGGTCTAGATGTCTACGAGCAGTTCTTC. Translation gives CASSLGLDVYEQFF.

This clonotype appeared many times. The genes are TRBV12-3 or TRBV12-4 and TRBJ2-7; 7 nucleotides agree with TRBD2. The junction had 9 bases not matched to a gene; V was cut back by 3 bases and J by 7 bases. This CDR3 is built from 14 residues. CDR3 nucleotide sequence: TGTGCCAGCAGTTTCCAGCTCGGGGAGGGGGAGCAGTACTTC. Translating it yields CASSFQLGEGEQYF.

The chain combines TRBV20-1 with TRBJ2-7, with a tentative D call TRBD2 (6 bases). CDR1 DFQATT and CDR2 SNEGSKA come from the germline V gene (reference sequence). This CDR3 has 16 residues. Trimming cost V 0 bases and J 0 bases, with 15 bases left between them. The CDR3 protein is CSARDVGRGSSYEQYF. CDR3 bases: TGCAGTGCTAGAGACGTGGGGCGGGGAAGCTCCTACGAGCAGTACTTC.

V and J are TRBV6-1 and TRBJ1-1; D is ambiguous. V lost 2 bases, J lost 8 bases, and 9 bases lay in between. The length of the CDR3 is 12 residues. Germline values: CDR1 MNHNS, CDR2 SASEGT. The chain's CDR3 is CASSELGQEAFF. The CDR3, as DNA: TGTGCCAGCAGTGAACTAGGGCAGGAAGCTTTCTTT.

This clonotype was seen repeatedly, ten times or more. The CDR3 here is CASSESGRETQYF. As DNA, the CDR3 is TGTGCCAGCAGTGAGTCAGGGAGGGAGACCCAGTACTTC. The chain carries TRBV2 and TRBJ2-5, with D possibly being TRBD2 (6 bases). The V gene lost 3 bases and the J gene lost 5 bases, with 10 bases spanning the gap. Germline V gives CDR1 SNHLY, CDR2 FYNNEI. CDR3 length: 13 residues.

This clonotype was counted many times. The chain couples TRBV20-1 to TRBJ2-5; 8 nucleotides match TRBD1. Losses at the gene ends were 1 base for V and 0 bases for J; bases not matched to a gene: 10. This CDR3 spans 17 amino acids. From germline, CDR1 is DFQATT and CDR2 SNEGSKA (reference sequence). The CDR3 protein is CSARGSRGLRDQETQYF. In DNA, the CDR3 is TGCAGTGCTAGAGGATCCAGGGGGCTAAGGGACCAAGAGACCCAGTACTTC.

J is TRBJ2-5 and V is TRBV11-1, with 10 nucleotides matching TRBD1. Germline CDR1 SGHAT, CDR2 FQDESV (reference sequence). There are 15 residues in the CDR3. The J segment lost 0 bases and the V segment lost 6 bases, leaving 4 bases of the junction unmatched. The CDR3: CASRPDRGYQETQYF. CDR3 nucleotides: TGTGCCAGCAGACCGGACAGGGGGTACCAAGAGACCCAGTACTTC.

This clonotype was observed many times. Here the CDR3 DNA reads TGTGCCAGCAGCCCACCCCCGGGGTACAATGAGCAGTTCTTC. Translation: CASSPPPGYNEQFF. The chain has TRBV11-3 and TRBJ2-1, with D possibly being TRBD2 (5 bases). With 5 bases removed from V and 4 bases from J, the gap between germline ends came to 12 bases. CDR1 and CDR2 from the germline V gene are SGHNT and YENEEA. The CDR3 extends over 14 amino acids.

This clonotype was detected ten times or more. The chain joins TRBV3-1 to TRBJ1-1; perhaps TRBD1 as D (5 bases). The V end was cut by 6 bases, the J end by 7 bases, with 12 bases between. The CDR3 length is 12 residues. Germline V gene sequence: CDR1 LGHDT, CDR2 YNNKEL (reference sequence). CDR3 sequence reads: CASRGRTLEAFF. The CDR3 DNA follows: TGTGCCAGCAGGGGACGGACACTTGAAGCTTTCTTT.

There are many counts of this clonotype. The rearrangement uses TRBV24-1 and TRBJ2-5, with 12 nucleotides matching TRBD1. The CDR3 loop spans 16 amino acids. CDR1 and CDR2 from the germline V gene are KGHDR and SFDVKD. The J segment lost 4 bases and the V segment lost 5 bases, leaving 7 bases of the junction unmatched. The CDR3 sequence: CATSGGGQGAGETQYF. The CDR3 region has the DNA TGTGCCACCAGTGGAGGGGGACAGGGGGCCGGAGAGACCCAGTACTTC.

In this sample, this clonotype turned up many times. V gene TRBV7-8 combines with J gene TRBJ2-3, with a possible D match to TRBD2 (6 bases). The CDR3 is made up of 13 amino acids. Trimming left V 1 base short and J 8 bases short, with 10 bases between. The germline V gene has CDR1 SGHVS and CDR2 FQNEAQ. The CDR3 loop reads CASSLGMRGTQYF. The CDR3 region has the DNA TGTGCCAGCAGCTTAGGGATGCGGGGTACGCAGTATTTT.

The chain has TRBV5-1 and TRBJ2-7; D is perhaps TRBD1 (6 bases). The CDR3 consists of 16 residues. Germline CDR1 is SGHRS and CDR2 is YFSETQ. Trimming removed 4 bases from V and 0 bases from J, with 17 bases in between. CDR3 region: CASSRRTATSSYEQYF. The CDR3 bases are TGCGCCAGCAGCCGCAGGACAGCGACGAGCTCCTACGAGCAGTACTTC.

This clonotype has ten or more counts. J is TRBJ1-1 and V is TRBV2; 8 bases are shared with TRBD1. Germline CDR1 reads SNHLY; CDR2 reads FYNNEI. The J segment lost 5 bases and the V segment lost 6 bases, leaving 5 bases of the junction unmatched. CDR3 length equals 13 residues. The CDR3 nucleotides read TGTGCCAGCAGGAAAACAGGGGGAACTGAAGCTTTCTTT. This encodes CASRKTGGTEAFF.

This clonotype was counted ten times or more. CDR3 bases: TGTGCCAGCCCACCTGCGGGGGGAATCCCGGAGACCCAGTACTTC. It translates to CASPPAGGIPETQYF. This chain uses TRBV28 with TRBJ2-5; 8 nucleotides agree with TRBD2. Unmatched junction bases numbered 13, after V lost 8 bases and J lost 5 bases. The CDR3 contains 15 residues. Germline V CDR1 and CDR2: MDHEN, SYDVKM.

This clonotype was observed a few times. The chain is built from TRBV4-2 and TRBJ2-1, with 7 bases lining up with TRBD1. The V gene's germline CDR1 is LGHNA and CDR2 YNFKEQ. The J segment lost 3 bases and the V segment lost 0 bases, leaving 8 bases of the junction unmatched. The CDR3 is made up of 17 amino acids. CDR3 DNA sequence: TGTGCCAGCAGCCAAGAGGGGGACAGAGCCGACTACAATGAGCAGTTCTTC. Encoded protein: CASSQEGDRADYNEQFF.

The table lists this clonotype with many counts. The chain has TRBV19 and TRBJ2-3; D perhaps matches TRBD1 (5 bases). Per germline, CDR1 LNHDA and CDR2 SQIVND (reference sequence). Between the trimmed V and J ends, which lost 6 bases and 6 bases, there was a span of 10 bases. CDR3 size: 12 residues. The CDR3 sequence: CASRTNRDTQYF. The CDR3, as DNA: TGTGCCAGTAGGACAAACAGGGATACGCAGTATTTT.

This clonotype was counted at least ten times. CDR3 DNA: TGTGCCAGCAGATCACCATGGGGGAAGGGACATGAGCAGTTCTTC. Its translation: CASRSPWGKGHEQFF. The gene calls are TRBV11-2 and TRBJ2-1; the D call may be TRBD1 or TRBD2 (5 bases each). Germline assignment: CDR1 SGHAT and CDR2 FQNNGV. V lost 6 bases and J 8 bases, leaving 20 bases between the germline ends. The CDR3 loop spans 15 amino acids.